The T cell receptor beta chain under discussion was sequenced for a study of blood T cell repertoires in COVID-19. Overall study: Acute and convalescent COVID-19 samples came from the United States, Italy and Spain.

This table comes from immunoSEQ multiplex PCR, and its TCRdb copy is limited to in-frame clones, with some not included. Of 110,000 or so clones listed, approximately 84% are singletons. The CDR3 totals 15 residues. The germline V gene has CDR1 SNHLY and CDR2 FYNNEI. V gave up 5 bases and J gave up 6 bases; unmatched junction bases: 10. The TCR was taken from a man aged 45-65 years with acute or convalescent COVID-19. This rearrangement joins TRBV2 to TRBJ1-2, with TRBD1 matching over 9 bases. Sequencing input: peripheral blood. CDR3 loop: CASSLSRDRVNGYTF. The CDR3 DNA reads TGTGCCAGCAGTCTGTCCCGGGACAGGGTGAATGGCTACACCTTC.